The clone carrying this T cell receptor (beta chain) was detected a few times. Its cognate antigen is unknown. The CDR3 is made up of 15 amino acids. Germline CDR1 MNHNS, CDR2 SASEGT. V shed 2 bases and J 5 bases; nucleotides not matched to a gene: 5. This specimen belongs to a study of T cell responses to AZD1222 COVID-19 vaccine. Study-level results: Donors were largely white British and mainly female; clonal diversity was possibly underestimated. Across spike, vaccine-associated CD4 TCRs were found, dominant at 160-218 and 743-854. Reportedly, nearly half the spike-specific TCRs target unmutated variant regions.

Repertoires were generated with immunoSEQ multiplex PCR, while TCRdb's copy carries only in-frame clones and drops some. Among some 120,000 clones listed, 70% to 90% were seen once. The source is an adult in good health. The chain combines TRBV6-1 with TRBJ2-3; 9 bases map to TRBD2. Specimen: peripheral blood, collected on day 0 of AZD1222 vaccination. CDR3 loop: CASSERGRVEDTQYF. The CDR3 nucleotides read TGTGCCAGCAGTGAACGCGGGAGGGTCGAAGATACGCAGTATTTT.